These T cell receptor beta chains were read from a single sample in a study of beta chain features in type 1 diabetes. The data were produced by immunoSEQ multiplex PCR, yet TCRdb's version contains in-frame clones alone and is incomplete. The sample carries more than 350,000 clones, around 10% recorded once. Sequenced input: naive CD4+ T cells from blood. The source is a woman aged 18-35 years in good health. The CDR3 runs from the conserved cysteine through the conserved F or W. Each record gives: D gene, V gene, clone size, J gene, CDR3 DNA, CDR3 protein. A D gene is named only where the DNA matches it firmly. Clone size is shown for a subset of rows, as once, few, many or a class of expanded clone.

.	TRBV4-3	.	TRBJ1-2	TGCGCCAGCAGCCAAGACCGGGGCGTTGTAACCTTC	CASSQDRGVVTF
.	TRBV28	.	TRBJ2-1	TGTGCCAGCATCGGACCCCTCCCCTACAATGAGCAGTTCTTC	CASIGPLPYNEQFF
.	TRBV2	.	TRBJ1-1	TGTGCCAGCGCAAATTTGGTACTTACTTTCTTT	CASANLVLTFF
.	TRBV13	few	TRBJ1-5	TGTGCCAGCAGCTTACTAGATCAGCCCCAGCATTTT	CASSLLDQPQHF
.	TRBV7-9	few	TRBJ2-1	TGTGCCAGCAGGAAAGAGAATGAGCAGTTCTTC	CASRKENEQFF
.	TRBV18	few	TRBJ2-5	TGTGCCAGCTCACCGGTGGTTCAAGAGACCCAGTACTTC	CASSPVVQETQYF
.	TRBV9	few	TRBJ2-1	TGTGCCAGCAGCGTAGATTCTACTGCCTACAATGAGCAGTTCTTC	CASSVDSTAYNEQFF
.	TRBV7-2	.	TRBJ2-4	TGTGCCAGCAGCAATATAGCCAAAAACATTCAGTACTTC	CASSNIAKNIQYF
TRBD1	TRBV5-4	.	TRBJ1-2	TGTGCCAGCAGCTGGACAGGCTCAAACTATGGCTACACCTTC	CASSWTGSNYGYTF
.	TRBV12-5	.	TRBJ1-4	TGTGCTAGTGGTCTCCTCCCCTACGCGGGTCCTAATGAAAAACTGTTTTTT	CASGLLPYAGPNEKLFF
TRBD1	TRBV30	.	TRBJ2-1	TGTGCCTGGAGCTCCGGTGACAGGGGGATCTACAATGAGCAGTTCTTC	CAWSSGDRGIYNEQFF
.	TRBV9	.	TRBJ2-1	TGTGCCAGCAGCGTAGCACCAAGAGACAATGAGCAGTTCTTC	CASSVAPRDNEQFF
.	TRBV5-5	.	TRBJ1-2	TGTGCCAGCAGCCTGGGGGTCGATGGCTACACCTTC	CASSLGVDGYTF
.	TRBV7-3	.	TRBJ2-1	TGTGCCAGCAGCTTAGGAAGGGGAATGCAGTTCTTC	CASSLGRGMQFF
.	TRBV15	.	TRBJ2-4	TGTGCCACCAGCAGAGATCGGGTGAAACGGGCGAGGGACTTC	CATSRDRVKRARDF
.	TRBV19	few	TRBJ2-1	TGTGCCAGTAGTACTGGACAAAGCTCCTACAATGAGCAGTTCTTC	CASSTGQSSYNEQFF
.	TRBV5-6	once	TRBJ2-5	TGTGCCAGCAGCTTGGGGGGGCTGGCGGAAGAGACCCAGTACTTC	CASSLGGLAEETQYF
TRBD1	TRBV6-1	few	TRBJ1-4	TGTGCCAGCAGTGGGGACAGGGGGCTGGAAAAACTGTTTTTT	CASSGDRGLEKLFF
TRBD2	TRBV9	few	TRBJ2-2	TGTGCCAGCAGGGGCGGGAGTTCCACCGGGGAGCTGTTTTTT	CASRGGSSTGELFF
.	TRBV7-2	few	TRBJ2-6	TGTGCCAGCAGCTTACGGTCTGGGGCCAACGTCCTGACTTTC	CASSLRSGANVLTF
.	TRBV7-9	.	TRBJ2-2	TGTGCCAGCAGCGGAAGAACAGGCGGCACTGGGGAGCTGTTTTTT	CASSGRTGGTGELFF
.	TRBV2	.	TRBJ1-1	TGTGCCAGCAGGGTACAGAACACTGAAGCTTTCTTT	CASRVQNTEAFF
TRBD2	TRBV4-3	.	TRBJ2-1	TGCGCCAGCAGCCAAGCGCTAGCGGGAGGGCCCGGCCAATCCTTCTTC	CASSQALAGGPGQSFF